This entry lists 7 T cell receptor beta chains sequenced from one sample in a study of regulatory T cells in long-lasting Graves disease (dated by TCRdb to about 2021). This sample's time point label indicates: persistent/refractory GD, antithyroid drugs over 5 years with positive TRAb. RNA was extracted from PBMCs in TRIzol for both TCR sequencing and RNA sequencing. The library was built by means of multiplex PCR. Sequenced using an Illumina HiSeq 4000. TCR beta libraries were built with iRepertoire HTBI primers and Arm-PCR amplification of CDR3 regions. TCRdb trimmed the raw reads at Q25, called clones with MiXCR and kept productive beta chains. Each CDR3 protein appears once, grouped with its most common genes and DNA. Here the sample has about 400,000 distinct CDR3 sequences; about a fifth occur a single time. The ten most abundant clones make up roughly 20% of the sample. The sequences come from peripheral blood mononuclear cells (PBMCs), collected when the disease was refractory, from a patient treated with antithyroid drugs. The receptor set was obtained from a female donor with Graves disease.

This clonotype was detected ten times or more. This sequence joins TRBV10-3 and TRBJ2-7; D remains unclear. The V and J ends lost 0 bases and 4 bases respectively, with 4 bases between them. Germline V gene lookup returns CDR1 ENHRY and CDR2 SYGVKD. The CDR3 consists of 12 residues. DNA for the CDR3: TGTGCCATCAGTGAGTCTACGTACGAGCAGTACTTC. Translated, it gives CAISESTYEQYF.

This clonotype appeared many times. The chain combines TRBV13 with TRBJ2-7; no reliable D call. CDR3 length: 13 residues. Per germline, CDR1 PRHDT and CDR2 FYEKMQ (reference sequence). Trimming pared 3 bases from V and 1 base from J, leaving 7 bases between. In nucleotides, the CDR3 is TGTGCCAGCAGCTTGACAAATTCCTACGAGCAGTACTTC. Its translation is CASSLTNSYEQYF.

In its sample, this clonotype was seen many times. The chain recombines TRBV6-5 with TRBJ1-4, with 8 bases that match TRBD1. The V gene's germline CDR1 is MNHEY and CDR2 SVGAGI. This CDR3 comprises 14 residues. Trimming removed 2 bases from V and 8 bases from J; junction bases left unmatched: 4. CDR3 sequence (DNA): TGTGCCAGCAGTTACCAGGGGGCCGGGGAAAAACTGTTTTTT. It translates to CASSYQGAGEKLFF.

The rearrangement uses TRBV7-2 and TRBJ2-2; D ambiguous. Germline V lookup: CDR1 SGHTA, CDR2 FQGNSA. V dropped 2 bases and J dropped 1 base, with 11 bases sitting between them. The CDR3 runs to 16 residues. The DNA for the CDR3 is TGTGCCAGCAGCTTATTGTCAGCAGGGAACACCGGGGAGCTGTTTTTT. This encodes CASSLLSAGNTGELFF.

The V call is TRBV29-1, the J call TRBJ1-3; D is unresolved. This CDR3 has 13 amino acids. V was trimmed by 7 bases and J by 0 bases, leaving 10 bases between them. CDR1 SQVTM and CDR2 ANQGSEA come from the germline V gene. The CDR3 nucleotides are TGCAGCGGCCTGGGTAGCTCTGGAAACACCATATATTTT. It is translated as CSGLGSSGNTIYF.

In its sample, this clonotype was seen a few times. The J gene is TRBJ2-7, the V gene TRBV10-3, with TRBD1 matching over 9 bases. CDR3 length equals 12 residues. From germline, CDR1 is ENHRY and CDR2 SYGVKD. Trimming at V came to 10 bases and at J to 3 bases, leaving 4 bases not matched to a gene. The chain's CDR3 is CATGTGSYEQYF. In nucleotides, the CDR3 is TGTGCCACCGGGACAGGGAGCTACGAGCAGTACTTC.

This clonotype was seen only a few times. The rearrangement links TRBV25-1 to TRBJ2-1, with TRBD1 identical over 7 bases. V lost 4 bases and J lost 3; bases outside the gene matches: 3. CDR1 and CDR2 (germline): MGHDK, SYGVNS. This CDR3 is 14 amino acids long. CDR3 bases: TGTGCCAGCAGTGCCGGGACAGACTACAATGAGCAGTTCTTC. It specifies CASSAGTDYNEQFF.